Listed below are T cell receptor beta chains from one sample, sequenced in a study of cytomegalovirus exposure and HLA in healthy donors. The protocol was immunoSEQ multiplex PCR, while the TCRdb copy is restricted to in-frame clones and leaves out a portion. The sample has around 120,000 clones; over 75% are singletons. The sequenced sample consisted of PBMCs. The receptors here all came from a middle-aged woman in good health and CMV-seropositive. CDR3s include the opening cysteine and the closing phenylalanine or tryptophan. A D gene is named only where the DNA matches it firmly.

V: TRBV5-8; D: TRBD2; CDR3: CASSFLWSGRNTGELFF
V: TRBV7-2; D: TRBD1; CDR3: CASSSPGTGAPKNIQYF
V: TRBV7-9; D: .; CDR3: CASSLGQINTEAFF
V: TRBV6-5; D: .; CDR3: CASGREVSAGNTIYF
V: TRBV19; D: TRBD2; CDR3: CASSVVAGPYNEQFF
V: TRBV7-9; D: .; CDR3: CASSLGSWANYGYTF
V: TRBV27; D: TRBD1; CDR3: CASRPQGDRVNGYTF
V: TRBV5-1; D: TRBD2; CDR3: CASSAGTSRAYEQYF
V: TRBV27; D: TRBD2; CDR3: CASRRSGGLPGDTGELFF
V: TRBV7-6; D: TRBD2; CDR3: CASSSGLAGEELFF
V: TRBV2; D: TRBD1; CDR3: CASSEAWGQGDEQYF
V: TRBV19; D: TRBD2; CDR3: CASSTRLAGGPTRFF
V: TRBV25-1; D: TRBD1; CDR3: CASSLTGDYEQYF
V: TRBV6-1; D: TRBD1; CDR3: CASSESGTGAGNTIYF
V: TRBV9; D: TRBD2; CDR3: CASSANSGTGETQYF
V: TRBV7-9; D: TRBD1; CDR3: CSSSFSGGQLKGTEAFF
V: TRBV7-2; D: .; CDR3: CASSLSPAASIEQYF
V: TRBV5-3; D: TRBD1; CDR3: CARSLEQGSTEAFF
V: TRBV28; D: TRBD2; CDR3: CASSLPPGTSGDEQYF
V: TRBV28; D: .; CDR3: CASSLWGAGTGELFF
V: TRBV7-9; D: .; CDR3: CASSPRMWGGAVGELFF
V: TRBV2; D: .; CDR3: CTGRRRGYDYGYTF
V: TRBV19; D: .; CDR3: CASSMAGASNQPQHF
V: TRBV9; D: TRBD2; CDR3: CASSVWREGWDEQFF
V: TRBV5-1; D: TRBD2; CDR3: CASSHTSGGINEQFF
V: TRBV2; D: .; CDR3: CASSAPQESSYNEQFF
V: TRBV11-3; D: TRBD1; CDR3: CASVGRDRGPEPQHF
V: TRBV2; D: TRBD1; CDR3: CASSEEGGRVGTEAFF
V: TRBV2; D: .; CDR3: CASSGGAFPYNEQFF
V: TRBV25-1; D: .; CDR3: CASSLGGGPRGKLFF
V: TRBV19; D: .; CDR3: CASSLHRADYEQYF
V: TRBV7-9; D: .; CDR3: CASRIADTQYF
V: TRBV7-9; D: .; CDR3: CASSLVGGNMNTEAFF
V: TRBV28; D: .; CDR3: CASSFVTEYNEQFF
V: TRBV7-2; D: .; CDR3: CASSQIRGGFRQPQHF
V: TRBV2; D: TRBD1; CDR3: CASSTGGIEPQHF
V: TRBV2; D: .; CDR3: CASTRLAGSDNSPLHF
V: TRBV6-1; D: TRBD2; CDR3: CASREGLAAGELFF
V: TRBV9; D: .; CDR3: CASSEGDQVTQYF
V: TRBV5-8; D: .; CDR3: CASSLVQGEGEQYF
V: TRBV30; D: TRBD1; CDR3: CAWSVPGQSYFYEQYF
V: TRBV18; D: .; CDR3: CASSPPSGFGYEQYF
V: TRBV5-4; D: .; CDR3: CASSLYGGVKLFF
V: TRBV10-2; D: TRBD2; CDR3: CASRMTSGPGELFF
V: TRBV27; D: TRBD1; CDR3: CASRSGTGINYGYTF
V: TRBV15; D: TRBD1; CDR3: CATSRDRGRDQPQHF
V: TRBV9; D: TRBD1; CDR3: CASSTTLGQGALGGYTF
V: TRBV7-2; D: .; CDR3: CASSGGVGGNYEQYF
V: TRBV6-5; D: TRBD2; CDR3: CASSYSATGGSYEQYF